The sequence of this TCR beta chain was determined in a study of T cell repertoires in cytomegalovirus infection. For the study at large: Used in the study were CMV epitopes, some recently identified and HLA-C-restricted, others well-studied and HLA-B-restricted. Whole-study findings and limits: The cumulative frequency of public TCR beta families distinguished individuals who carried CMV together with the relevant HLA.

TCRdb re-called the reads with MiXCR, one entry per CDR3 protein. This table has around 570,000 distinct CDR3 sequences, around two fifths appearing once. As concerns this clonotype: No antigen is known for it.

The sequencing here drew on cultured PBMCs, taken from culture after CMV antigen stimulation. The clonotype comes from a human donor in good health (CMV status not recorded). Some clones in this sample may be carry-over from other donors' samples.

CDR3 sequence reads: CAATSGTTDTQYF. The CDR3 bases are TGTGCCGCTACTAGCGGGACCACAGATACGCAGTATTTT. V usage is TRBV10-3 and J usage is TRBJ2-3, with TRBD2 identical over 10 bases. V shed 11 bases, J shed 2 bases, and the junction held 4 bases outside the gene matches. Germline-derived CDR1 and CDR2 are ENHRY and SYGVKD. The CDR3 is 13 amino acids.